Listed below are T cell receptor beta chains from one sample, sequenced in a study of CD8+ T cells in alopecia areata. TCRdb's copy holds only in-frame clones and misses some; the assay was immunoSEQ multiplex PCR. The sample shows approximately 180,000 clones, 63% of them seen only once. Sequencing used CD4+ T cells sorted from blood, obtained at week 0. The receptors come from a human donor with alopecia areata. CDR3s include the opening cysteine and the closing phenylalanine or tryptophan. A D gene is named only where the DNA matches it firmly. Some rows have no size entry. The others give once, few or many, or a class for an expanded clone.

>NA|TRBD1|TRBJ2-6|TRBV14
TGTGCCAGCAGCCAAATCTCAGGACAGGGACTCTCTGGGGCCAACGTCCTGACTTTC
CASSQISGQGLSGANVLTF
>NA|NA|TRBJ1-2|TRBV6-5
TGTGCCAGCAGTTCCATCATGGGGCTGTTAGGGTATGGCTACACCTTC
CASSSIMGLLGYGYTF
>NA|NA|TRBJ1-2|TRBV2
TGTGCCAGCAGTGGAGGGCCAGGTCATGGCTACACCTTC
CASSGGPGHGYTF
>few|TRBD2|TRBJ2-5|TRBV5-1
TGCGCCAGCAGCTCGGGGCGGACTAGCGGGGAAGAGACCCAGTACTTC
CASSSGRTSGEETQYF
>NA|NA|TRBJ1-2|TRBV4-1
TGCGCCAGCAGCCAAATAATCAGGAGCGCAGGCTATGGCTACACCTTC
CASSQIIRSAGYGYTF
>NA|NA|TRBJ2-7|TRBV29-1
TGCAGCGTTAGGAAGGGCCCCTACGAGCAGTACTTC
CSVRKGPYEQYF
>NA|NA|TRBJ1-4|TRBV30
TGTGCCTGGAGCCCGGACGAAAAACTGTTTTTT
CAWSPDEKLFF
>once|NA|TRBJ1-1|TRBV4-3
TGCGCCAGCAGCCAAGATACAGGGTGGGGGAACACTGAAGCTTTCTTT
CASSQDTGWGNTEAFF
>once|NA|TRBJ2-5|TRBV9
TGTGCCAGCAGCGTAATGCGCGGGGCAGCACAAGAGACCCAGTACTTC
CASSVMRGAAQETQYF
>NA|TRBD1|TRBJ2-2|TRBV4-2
TGTGCCAGCAGAGTCGGGACAGAGAACACCGGGGAGCTGTTTTTT
CASRVGTENTGELFF
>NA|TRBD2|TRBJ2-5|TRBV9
TGTGCCAGCAGCGTAGGGGGGGACTACCTCCAAGAGACCCAGTACTTC
CASSVGGDYLQETQYF
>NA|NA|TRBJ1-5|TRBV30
TGTGCCTGGTCGGAGAATAGCAATCAGCCCCAGCATTTT
CAWSENSNQPQHF
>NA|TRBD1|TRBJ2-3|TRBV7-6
TGTGCCAGCAGCCCGGGACAGGCGGGTACAGATACGCAGTATTTT
CASSPGQAGTDTQYF
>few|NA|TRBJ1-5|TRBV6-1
TGTGCCAGCAGTGACCGCGCCGGAGAGCCCCAGCATTTT
CASSDRAGEPQHF
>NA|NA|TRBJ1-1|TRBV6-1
TGTGCCAGCAGTGGCCTGGCCCGGGGCACTGAAGCTTTCTTT
CASSGLARGTEAFF
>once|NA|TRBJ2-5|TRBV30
TGTGCCTGGAGTGTACTTGAAGAGACCCAGTACTTC
CAWSVLEETQYF
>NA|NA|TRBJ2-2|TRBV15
TGTGCCACCAGCAGAGATCCAGGGGGGCGCACCGGGGAGCTGTTTTTT
CATSRDPGGRTGELFF
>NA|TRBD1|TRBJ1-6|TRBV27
TGTGCCAGCAGCCTCCGACAGGGGAATAATTCACCCCTCCACTTT
CASSLRQGNNSPLHF
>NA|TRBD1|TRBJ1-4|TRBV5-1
TGCGCCAGCAGCCCGCTTGGGACAGGGGCGAATGAAAAACTGTTTTTT
CASSPLGTGANEKLFF
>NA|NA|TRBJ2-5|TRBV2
TGTGCCAGCAGTGATGAAGGGAGGGAGACCCAGTACTTC
CASSDEGRETQYF
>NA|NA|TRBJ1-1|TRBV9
TGTGCCAGCAGCGTACCAGGGACTGAAGCTTTCTTT
CASSVPGTEAFF
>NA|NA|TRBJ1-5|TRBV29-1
TGCAGCGTAAGGGATAATAGCAATCAGCCCCAGCATTTT
CSVRDNSNQPQHF
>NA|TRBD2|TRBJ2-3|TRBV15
TGTGCCACCAGCAGAGGCTCAATCCGGCGGGGGGACACAGATACGCAGTATTTT
CATSRGSIRRGDTDTQYF
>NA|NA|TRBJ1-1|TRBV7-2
TGTGCCAGCAGCTCCCCTGTAGCTCGAGGTGAAGCTTTCTTT
CASSSPVARGEAFF
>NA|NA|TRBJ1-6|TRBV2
TGTGCCAGCAGAGAACAGGACGGAAGAAGTTCACCCCTCCACTTT
CASREQDGRSSPLHF
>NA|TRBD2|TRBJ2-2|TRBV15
TGTGCCACCAGCAGAGTAGCGGGCCGGAACACCGGGGAGCTGTTTTTT
CATSRVAGRNTGELFF
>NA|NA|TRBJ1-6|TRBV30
TGTGCCTGGAGTATGGGGGTAAATTCACCCCTCCACTTT
CAWSMGVNSPLHF
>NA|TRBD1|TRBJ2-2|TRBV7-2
TGTGCCAGCAGCCCCTGGAAGGGGGCGGGCACCGGGGAGCTGTTTTTT
CASSPWKGAGTGELFF
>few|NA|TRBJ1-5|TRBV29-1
TGCAGCGTGACTAGGGGGTCGGGGCAGCCCCAGCATTTT
CSVTRGSGQPQHF
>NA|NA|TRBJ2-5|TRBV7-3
TGTGCCAGCAGCCTCAATGGGCCCGCCGAGACCCAGTACTTC
CASSLNGPAETQYF
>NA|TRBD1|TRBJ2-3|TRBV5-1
TGCGCCAGCAGCTTCGACAGGGTCTCTGATACGCAGTATTTT
CASSFDRVSDTQYF
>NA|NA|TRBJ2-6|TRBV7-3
TGTGCCAGCAGCCAGGGGCAGCTCTCTGGGGCCAACGTCCTGACTTTC
CASSQGQLSGANVLTF
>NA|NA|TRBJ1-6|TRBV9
TGTGCCAGCGGGGAGACTAATTCACCCCTCCACTTT
CASGETNSPLHF
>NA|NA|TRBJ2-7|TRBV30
TGTGCCTGCAGCCATGGTACCCTCTCCTACGAGCAGTACTTC
CACSHGTLSYEQYF
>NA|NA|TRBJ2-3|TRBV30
TGTGCCTGGAGTTTTGGATCCACAGATACGCAGTATTTT
CAWSFGSTDTQYF
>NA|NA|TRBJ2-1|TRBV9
TGTGCCAGCAGCGTAGGACGATTGACCTCCTACAATGAGCAGTTCTTC
CASSVGRLTSYNEQFF
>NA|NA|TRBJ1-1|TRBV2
TGTGCCAGCAGCTGGGACGTTGAAGCTTTCTTT
CASSWDVEAFF
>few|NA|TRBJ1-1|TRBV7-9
TGTGCCAGCAGTCGTATCTACACTGAAGCTTTCTTT
CASSRIYTEAFF
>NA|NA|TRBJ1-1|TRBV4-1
TGCGCCAGCAGCCACCGGGAGATGAACACTGAAGCTTTCTTT
CASSHREMNTEAFF
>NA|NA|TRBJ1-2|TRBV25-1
TGTGCCAGCAGCCCCCCGGGGGGATCCTATGGCTACACCTTC
CASSPPGGSYGYTF
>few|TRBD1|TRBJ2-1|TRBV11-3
TGTGCCAGCAGCACCCAGGGACAGACCTACAATGAGCAGTTCTTC
CASSTQGQTYNEQFF
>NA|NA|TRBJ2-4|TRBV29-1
TGCAGCGTTGTAGGAGGAGCCAAAAACATTCAGTACTTC
CSVVGGAKNIQYF
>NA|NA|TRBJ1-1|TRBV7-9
TGTGCCAGCAGCTTAGCTGGGAACACTGAAGCTTTCTTT
CASSLAGNTEAFF
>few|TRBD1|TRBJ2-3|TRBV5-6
TGTGCCAGCAGTGTTCAGGGGGCTACAGATACGCAGTATTTT
CASSVQGATDTQYF
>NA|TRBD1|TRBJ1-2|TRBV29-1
TGCAGCGTCGCGGGACAGGGGGCGGTATATGGCTACACCTTC
CSVAGQGAVYGYTF
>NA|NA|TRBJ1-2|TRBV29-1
TGCAGCGTTACACCCGCCCTCACTAACTATGGCTACACCTTC
CSVTPALTNYGYTF
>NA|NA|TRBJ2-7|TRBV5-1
TGCGCCAGCAGCTTTGATGGATACGAGCAGTACTTC
CASSFDGYEQYF
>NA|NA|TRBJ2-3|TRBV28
TGTGCCATAAGGGGGGCAGATACGCAGTATTTT
CAIRGADTQYF
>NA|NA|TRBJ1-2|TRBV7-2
TGTGCCAGCAAGCCGGTAGGCGCCAGGGAGCAATATGGCTACACCTTC
CASKPVGAREQYGYTF
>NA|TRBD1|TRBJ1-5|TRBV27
TGTGCCAGCAGGCCGGACAGGGGCAATCAGCCCCAGCATTTT
CASRPDRGNQPQHF
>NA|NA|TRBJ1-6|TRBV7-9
TGTGCCAGCAGCTTTGGGGACTCACCCCTCCACTTT
CASSFGDSPLHF
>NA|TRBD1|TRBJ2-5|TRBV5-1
TGCGCCAGCAGCGGGGGACAGCTAGAGACCCAGTACTTC
CASSGGQLETQYF
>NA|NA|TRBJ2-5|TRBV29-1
TGCAGCGTTAGCCTTCGGACACAAGAGACCCAGTACTTC
CSVSLRTQETQYF
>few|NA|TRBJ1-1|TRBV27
TGTGCCAGCAGTTTAAGGGTGGGCACTGAAGCTTTCTTT
CASSLRVGTEAFF
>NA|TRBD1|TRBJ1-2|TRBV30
TGTGCCTGGAGTAGGGGGACAGGCAAAGGCTACACCTTC
CAWSRGTGKGYTF